This T cell receptor (beta chain) was obtained from a study of blood T cell repertoires in COVID-19. The CDR3 is 18 amino acids. CDR1 and CDR2 (germline): MNHGY, SVAAGI. Trimming took 5 bases from V and 7 from J; bases not matched to a gene: 22. The sample holds a few counts of this clone. Per the original methods: The assay estimated nucleated cells by amplifying reference gene primers. Clones were sequenced by immunoSEQ multiplex PCR, and TCRdb holds only the in-frame ones, with some missing. V and J calls and clone size follow that table, whereas D and trimming were derived from the DNA. The sample carries approximately 40,000 clones, just under 80% recorded once.

Sequencing was performed on peripheral blood. J is TRBJ1-2 and V is TRBV6-9; TRBD1 agrees at 7 bases. The source of this sequence is a man older than 75 with active or convalescent COVID-19. For the CDR3, the DNA is TGTGCCAGCAGTCCTGGTAGGGACAGCATCATCGTCAGGTGTGGCTACACCTTC. It encodes CASSPGRDSIIVRCGYTF.